A single sample is the source of the 10 T cell receptor beta chains below, sequenced in a study of blood T cell repertoires in COVID-19. Generated by immunoSEQ multiplex PCR, the TCRdb table keeps only in-frame clones and is missing some. The sample contains some 100,000 clones, 70% to 90% of which appear only once. The sample comprised peripheral blood. The source of these receptors is a woman in her thirties with acute or convalescent COVID-19.

The CDR3 region has the DNA TGTGCCAGCTCATCGTACCTTGACATGGGCAATGAGCAGTTCTTC. It translates to CASSSYLDMGNEQFF. The chain carries TRBV18 and TRBJ2-1, with no clear D. The CDR3 covers 15 residues. CDR1 and CDR2 (germline): KGHSH, LQKENI. V dropped 5 bases and J dropped 6 bases, with 17 bases sitting between them.

The J gene is TRBJ1-2, the V gene TRBV11-3; 8 bases align to TRBD1. Unmatched junction bases numbered 8, after V lost 4 bases and J lost 7 bases. Per the germline V gene, CDR1 is SGHNT and CDR2 is YENEEA. The CDR3 covers 14 residues. CDR3 loop: CASSSIQGAVGYTF. The CDR3 DNA sequence: TGTGCCAGCAGCTCCATTCAGGGGGCGGTTGGCTACACCTTC.

The rearrangement joins TRBV6-5 to TRBJ1-3; possibly TRBD1 for D (5 bases). From germline, CDR1 is MNHEY and CDR2 SVGAGI. This CDR3 is built from 15 residues. Trimming left V 0 bases short and J 5 bases short, with 11 bases between. The DNA for the CDR3 is TGTGCCAGCAGTTACTCCGGACACGGCAGAAACACCATATATTTT. Translated: CASSYSGHGRNTIYF.

This chain's CDR3 is CASITSGAENEAFF. CDR3 in DNA: TGTGCCAGCATCACCAGCGGGGCAGAAAATGAAGCTTTCTTT. This sequence joins TRBV6-5 and TRBJ1-1, with D tentatively TRBD1 (5 bases). The V and J ends lost 7 bases and 7 bases respectively, with 19 bases between them. Germline V gene lookup returns CDR1 MNHEY and CDR2 SVGAGI. There are 14 residues in the CDR3.

This chain connects TRBV4-1 to TRBJ1-4; 9 bases fit TRBD1. CDR1 is MGHRA and CDR2 is YSYEKL in the germline V gene. There are 15 residues in the CDR3. The V gene end was trimmed by 6 bases and the J gene end by 7 bases; junction bases not matched to a gene: 9. As DNA, the CDR3 is TGCGCCAGCAGTCCAGCCGGGACAGGGTCTGAAAAACTGTTTTTT. Its translation is CASSPAGTGSEKLFF.

This clone was counted once. This chain connects TRBV12-5 to TRBJ2-7; 7 bases fit TRBD1. The CDR3 spans 12 residues. The germline V gene has CDR1 LGHNT and CDR2 FRNRAP. J lost 5 bases, V lost 5 bases, and 3 bases had no gene match. CDR3 nucleotide sequence: TGTGCTAGTGGTAAAGGGGGCAACGAGCAGTACTTC. It translates to CASGKGGNEQYF. Combining the CDR3 with reference TRBV12-5 and TRBJ2-7 gives the whole variable domain DARVTQTPRHKVTEMGQEVTMRCQPILGHNTVFWYRQTMMQGLELLAYFRNRAPLDDSGMPKDRFSAEMPDATLATLKIQPSEPRDSAVYFCASGKGGNEQYFGPGTRLTVT.

The chain recombines TRBV29-1 with TRBJ1-4; D possibly corresponds to TRBD1 (6 bases). The length of the CDR3 is 13 residues. V was clipped by 6 bases and J by 4 bases, with 12 bases between them. Germline V CDR1 and CDR2: SQVTM, ANQGSEA. CDR3 DNA: TGCAGCGTAGGACGGACAGATAATGAAAAACTGTTTTTT. Protein product: CSVGRTDNEKLFF.

This clone has just one count. The V call is TRBV5-1, the J call TRBJ2-2, with TRBD2 identical over 11 bases. Per the germline V gene, CDR1 is SGHRS and CDR2 is YFSETQ. The junction had 5 bases not matched to a gene; V was cut back by 0 bases and J by 7 bases. This CDR3 contains 16 residues. This CDR3 is CASSLGLAGGHGELFF. The CDR3 DNA follows: TGCGCCAGCAGCTTGGGGCTAGCGGGGGGCCACGGGGAGCTGTTTTTT.

The J gene is TRBJ1-5, the V gene TRBV5-5; TRBD1 might be the D (5 bases). CDR1 SGHKS and CDR2 YYEKEE come from the germline V gene (reference sequence). Trimming removed 5 bases at V and 6 bases at J, with 12 bases between. CDR3 length equals 13 residues. CDR3 nucleotides: TGTGCCAGCAGACTTGACAGCGCTCAGCCCCAGCATTTT. It specifies CASRLDSAQPQHF.

The J gene is TRBJ2-7, the V gene TRBV6-2 or TRBV6-3; a weak D match, TRBD1 (6 bases). V shed 7 bases and J shed 2 bases, with 18 bases lying between them. CDR1 is MNHEY and CDR2 is SVGEGT in the germline V gene. CDR3 size: 15 residues. The CDR3 here is CASTPRADSAYEQYF. In nucleotides, the CDR3 is TGTGCCAGCACCCCACGGGCGGACAGCGCCTACGAGCAGTACTTC.